The present entry profiles one T cell receptor (beta chain) with its context. This sample includes further DNA sequences coding for the same CDR3. The record originates from a study of blood T cell repertoires in COVID-19. Sequenced by immunoSEQ multiplex PCR; TCRdb stores in-frame clones only, minus some. The table includes about 91,000 clones, 88% detected once. V was cut by 5 bases and J by 2 bases, with 16 bases left in between. The CDR3 is 16 amino acids. Germline loops: CDR1 MDHEN, CDR2 SYDVKM. The sequenced sample was peripheral blood. V and J are TRBV28 and TRBJ2-1, with TRBD1 as a possible D gene (5 bases). The TCR sequence derives from an elderly woman with active COVID-19. For the CDR3, the DNA is TGTGCCAGCAGTCCGGCAGGGCAGGGTACCTACAATGAGCAGTTCTTC. Protein sequence: CASSPAGQGTYNEQFF. The full variable domain, with the rest looked up from reference TRBV28 and TRBJ2-1, is DVKVTQSSRYLVKRTGEKVFLECVQDMDHENMFWYRQDPGLGLRLIYFSYDVKMKEKGDIPEGYSVSREKKERFSLILESASTNQTSMYLCASSPAGQGTYNEQFFGPGTRLTVL.